The next 27 T cell receptor beta chains were all read from a single sample in a study of cytomegalovirus exposure and HLA in healthy donors. A multiplex PCR was run with 60 Vbeta primers and 13 Jbeta primers. The repertoire was sequenced with immunoSEQ multiplex PCR; TCRdb's copy has only in-frame clones and lacks some. The sample has 130,000 to 150,000 clones, around 79% seen once. The sample comprised PBMCs. The source of these receptors is a female donor in good health and CMV-seronegative.

The chain carries TRBV7-2 and TRBJ2-7, with no clear D. The germline V gene encodes CDR1 SGHTA and CDR2 FQGNSA. CDR3 length: 14 amino acids. V was shortened by 2 bases and J by 3 bases, with 11 bases between the two germline ends. The CDR3 DNA reads TGTGCCAGCAGCTTACCCCCTCGCAGCTACGAGCAGTACTTC. Encoded protein: CASSLPPRSYEQYF.

The chain couples TRBV4-3 to TRBJ2-7; D perhaps matches TRBD2 (6 bases). Deletions cut 3 bases from V and 5 bases from J, with 11 bases between. Germline-derived CDR1 and CDR2 are LGHNA and YSLEER. The CDR3 has 13 residues. The CDR3 DNA sequence: TGCGCCAGCAGCCATCGGGGGAGCCACGAGCAGTACTTC. Protein: CASSHRGSHEQYF.

This clone was found once. V and J are TRBV18 and TRBJ1-5; possibly TRBD1 for D (5 bases). CDR1 is KGHSH and CDR2 is LQKENI in the germline V gene. CDR3 length: 14 amino acids. Trimming pared 6 bases from V and 2 bases from J, leaving 11 bases between. The CDR3 spells CASSTAVGNQPQHF. CDR3 nucleotide sequence: TGTGCCAGCTCGACAGCCGTTGGCAATCAGCCCCAGCATTTT.

This clone was observed a handful of times. The V and J genes are TRBV6-1 and TRBJ1-2, with a possible D match to TRBD1 (6 bases). The CDR3 is 14 amino acids. Germline V gives CDR1 MNHNS, CDR2 SASEGT. With 7 bases removed from V and 1 base from J, the gap between germline ends came to 13 bases. CDR3 in DNA: TGTGCCAGCACTACCGGGACATATAACTATGGCTACACCTTC. Translated, it gives CASTTGTYNYGYTF.

This chain connects TRBV18 to TRBJ1-2; D might be TRBD1 (6 bases). Germline V CDR1 and CDR2: KGHSH, LQKENI. The CDR3 sequence is 12 residues long. The germline V and J ends were trimmed by 3 bases and 12 bases, with 14 bases remaining between them. This chain's CDR3 is CASSPDGQGHTF. Written as DNA, the CDR3 is TGTGCCAGCTCACCCGATGGGCAGGGGCACACCTTC. The full variable domain, with the rest looked up from reference TRBV18 and TRBJ1-2, is NAGVMQNPRHLVRRRGQEARLRCSPMKGHSHVYWYRQLPEEGLKFMVYLQKENIIDESGMPKERFSAEFPKEGPSILRIQQVVRGDSAAYFCASSPDGQGHTFGSGTRLTVV.

V is TRBV7-9 and J is TRBJ1-2; D ambiguous. V shed 5 bases and J shed 2 bases, with 12 bases lying between them. Germline assignment: CDR1 SEHNR and CDR2 FQNEAQ (reference sequence). The CDR3 spans 14 residues. The CDR3 DNA follows: TGTGCCAGCAGCCCGTGGCCCAGGAACTATGGCTACACCTTC. Encoded protein: CASSPWPRNYGYTF.

The chain carries TRBV11-3 and TRBJ2-6; maybe TRBD2 (5 bases). CDR1 is SGHNT and CDR2 is YENEEA in the germline V gene. The CDR3 is 15 residues long. V gave up 5 bases and J gave up 1 base, with 9 bases separating them. Here the CDR3 DNA reads TGTGCCAGCAGCGGGAGTCGTTCTGGGGCCAACGTCCTGACTTTC. Translation gives CASSGSRSGANVLTF.

This rearrangement joins TRBV19 to TRBJ2-5; the D is unclear. The DNA matches TRBJ2-7 better at its end, which makes the J call doubtful. This CDR3 has 14 residues. Germline V gene sequence: CDR1 LNHDA, CDR2 SQIVND (reference sequence). CDR3 nucleotide sequence: TGTGCCAGTAGTATTGATTCAGGCGCCTACGAGCAGTACTTC. Translated, it gives CASSIDSGAYEQYF.

The rearrangement joins TRBV5-8 to TRBJ2-2; 7 bases align to TRBD1. The germline CDR1 and CDR2 sequences are SGHTS and YDEGEE. V shed 6 bases and J 4 bases; nucleotides not matched to a gene: 6. This CDR3 spans 14 amino acids. The CDR3 protein is CASKDRKITGELFF. The CDR3, as DNA: TGTGCCAGCAAGGACAGGAAAATCACCGGGGAGCTGTTTTTT.

The chain couples TRBV25-1 to TRBJ1-4; D unclear. This CDR3 region has 16 residues. The germline V gene has CDR1 MGHDK and CDR2 SYGVNS. V gave up 2 bases and J gave up 0 bases, with 10 bases separating them. The CDR3 loop is CASSEGRRATNEKLFF. The CDR3 bases are TGTGCCAGCAGTGAAGGGAGACGGGCAACTAATGAAAAACTGTTTTTT. Complete variable domain (other parts from reference TRBV25-1 and TRBJ1-4): EADIYQTPRYLVIGTGKKITLECSQTMGHDKMYWYQQDPGMELHLIHYSYGVNSTEKGDLSSESTVSRIRTEHFPLTLESARPSHTSQYLCASSEGRRATNEKLFFGSGTQLSVL.

The chain employs TRBV7-2 and TRBJ2-7, with 8 bases that match TRBD2. The CDR3 has 15 amino acids. After removal of 3 bases from V and 1 base from J, the junction contained 5 bases not matched to a gene. CDR1 SGHTA and CDR2 FQGNSA come from the germline V gene. The DNA for the CDR3 is TGTGCCAGCAGCTTTTCGGGGGGGGCATCCTACGAGCAGTACTTC. Translation: CASSFSGGASYEQYF.

On this clone: An end of the junction differs from the germline gene, which may be a read error. The V call is TRBV13, the J call TRBJ2-1, with a weak D call TRBD2 (6 bases). The CDR3 runs to 16 residues. Germline assignment: CDR1 PRHDT and CDR2 FYEKMQ (reference sequence). CDR3 nucleotide sequence: TGTGCCAGCAGCCTAGGTCGGGACTTCCTAAGGAATGAGCAGTTCTTC. It codes for CASSLGRDFLRNEQFF.

The chain has TRBV2 and TRBJ1-1; 11 bases match TRBD1. The CDR3 sequence is 14 residues long. Germline V gene sequence: CDR1 SNHLY, CDR2 FYNNEI. The V segment lost 5 bases and the J segment 5 bases; nucleotides outside the gene matches: 4. The CDR3 bases are TGTGCCAGCAGTCGGGACAGGGGGGATACTGAAGCTTTCTTT. It encodes CASSRDRGDTEAFF.

To note about this clone: Other DNA sequences of this sample code for an identical CDR3. This sequence joins TRBV29-1 and TRBJ1-2, with D unresolved. The germline V gene encodes CDR1 SQVTM and CDR2 ANQGSEA. CDR3 size: 11 residues. Trimming shortened V by 0 bases and J by 11 bases, and 10 bases separated the two germline ends. The DNA for the CDR3 is TGCAGCGTTGAAGATCTTCGGGGTTACACCTTC. Its translation: CSVEDLRGYTF.

V usage is TRBV4-3 and J usage is TRBJ2-1; a possible D gene is TRBD1 (6 bases). In germline, CDR1 is LGHNA, CDR2 YSLEER. CDR3 length: 19 amino acids. The V gene lost 0 bases and the J gene lost 4 bases, with 22 bases spanning the gap. This chain's CDR3 is CASSQELRRGPESYNEQFF. The CDR3 bases are TGCGCCAGCAGCCAAGAATTGCGCAGGGGTCCTGAGTCGTACAATGAGCAGTTCTTC.

This sequence joins TRBV5-1 and TRBJ1-4; TRBD1 aligns across 8 bases. The CDR3 extends over 15 amino acids. Germline V gene sequence: CDR1 SGHRS, CDR2 YFSETQ. With 3 bases clipped from V and 6 bases from J, the junction kept 7 bases outside the gene matches. The CDR3 coding sequence is TGCGCCAGCAGCTCCGACAGGGGACCGGATGAAAAACTGTTTTTT. This gives the protein CASSSDRGPDEKLFF.

This CDR3 is CASSWTLSYEQYF. The CDR3 DNA follows: TGTGCCAGCAGTTGGACACTGAGCTACGAGCAGTACTTC. The genes are TRBV27 and TRBJ2-7, with D possibly matching TRBD1 (5 bases). The CDR3 is made up of 13 amino acids. Germline V gives CDR1 MNHEY, CDR2 SMNVEV (reference sequence). V lost 4 bases, J lost 3 bases, and 10 bases lay in between.

V and J are TRBV5-6 and TRBJ2-7; D may be TRBD1 (5 bases). The germline gives CDR1 SGHDT, CDR2 YYEEEE. V lost 3 bases, J lost 3 bases, and 16 bases lay in between. The CDR3 runs to 15 residues. The CDR3 sequence is CASSWLVQGGYEQYF. Here the CDR3 DNA reads TGTGCCAGCAGCTGGCTGGTTCAGGGCGGCTACGAGCAGTACTTC.

The V and J genes are TRBV30 and TRBJ2-2; 8 positions agree with TRBD1. Germline CDR1 reads GTSNPN; CDR2 reads SVGIG (reference sequence). Trimming removed 0 bases from V and 7 bases from J; junction bases left unmatched: 10. CDR3 length: 16 amino acids. The CDR3 here is CAWSVGGRGLIGELFF. In DNA, the CDR3 is TGTGCCTGGAGTGTGGGTGGCAGGGGGCTTATCGGGGAGCTGTTTTTT.

This CDR3 reads CASSPQWIRGRMELFF. CDR3 coding DNA: TGCGCCAGCAGCCCCCAGTGGATCAGGGGGCGCATGGAACTGTTTTTT. V gene TRBV4-1 combines with J gene TRBJ1-4, with 8 bases that match TRBD1. Germline assignment: CDR1 MGHRA and CDR2 YSYEKL. The V gene end was trimmed by 4 bases and the J gene end by 12 bases; junction bases not matched to a gene: 16. This CDR3 is built from 16 residues.

This rearrangement joins TRBV18 to TRBJ1-1; D is unresolved. Deletions cut 3 bases from V and 7 bases from J, with 18 bases between. Germline V gives CDR1 KGHSH, CDR2 LQKENI. CDR3 size: 15 residues. The CDR3 DNA follows: TGTGCCAGCTCACCTCAGAGGGTCAGAGACTGTGAAGCTTTCTTT. Protein product: CASSPQRVRDCEAFF.

The V gene is TRBV5-5, the J gene TRBJ1-2, with a tentative D call TRBD1 (5 bases). This CDR3 is 16 amino acids long. Looked up from germline, CDR1 is SGHKS and CDR2 is YYEKEE (reference sequence). V lost 4 bases, J lost 3 bases, and 19 bases lay in between. The CDR3 region has the DNA TGTGCCAGCAGCGGCGGGGCCGCGGTCTCTTACTATGGCTACACCTTC. Encoded protein: CASSGGAAVSYYGYTF.

This clone was picked up one time. The chain has TRBV9 and TRBJ2-4; possibly TRBD2 for D (6 bases). The CDR3 loop spans 14 amino acids. Trimming removed 0 bases at V and 7 bases at J, with 11 bases between. Germline V lookup: CDR1 SGDLS, CDR2 YYNGEE. CDR3 sequence reads: CASSVVSGDNIQYF. DNA of the CDR3: TGTGCCAGCAGCGTAGTTTCGGGGGACAACATTCAGTACTTC. Looking up the rest from reference TRBV9 and TRBJ2-4 gives the full variable domain: DSGVTQTPKHLITATGQRVTLRCSPRSGDLSVYWYQQSLDQGLQFLIQYYNGEERAKGNILERFSAQQFPDLHSELNLSSLELGDSALYFCASSVVSGDNIQYFGAGTRLSVL.

The chain recombines TRBV30 with TRBJ2-7; 13 bases are shared with TRBD2. Germline CDR1 reads GTSNPN; CDR2 reads SVGIG (reference sequence). V lost 3 bases and J lost 4; bases outside the gene matches: 9. The CDR3 has 16 amino acids. The CDR3 loop is CAWRGPRTSGSYEQYF. The CDR3 nucleotides read TGTGCCTGGAGGGGTCCCCGGACTAGCGGGAGTTACGAGCAGTACTTC. Combining the CDR3 with reference TRBV30 and TRBJ2-7 gives the whole variable domain SQTIHQWPATLVQPVGSPLSLECTVEGTSNPNLYWYRQAAGRGLQLLFYSVGIGQISSEVPQNLSASRPQDRQFILSSKKLLLSDSGFYLCAWRGPRTSGSYEQYFGPGTRLTVT.

The chain joins TRBV7-2 to TRBJ2-7, with D tentatively TRBD2 (6 bases). The CDR3 runs to 14 residues. Germline CDR1 reads SGHTA; CDR2 reads FQGNSA. The V gene lost 5 bases and the J gene lost 5 bases, with 16 bases spanning the gap. The CDR3 DNA reads TGTGCCAGCAGCCCGTTTAAGCGGGCCAACGAGCAGTACTTC. Its translation is CASSPFKRANEQYF. The full variable domain, with the rest looked up from reference TRBV7-2 and TRBJ2-7, is GAGVSQSPSNKVTEKGKDVELRCDPISGHTALYWYRQSLGQGLEFLIYFQGNSAPDKSGLPSDRFSAERTGGSVSTLTIQRTQQEDSAVYLCASSPFKRANEQYFGPGTRLTVT.

The rearrangement links TRBV7-2 to TRBJ2-7, with D perhaps TRBD2 (6 bases). Germline V gene data show CDR1 as SGHTA and CDR2 as FQGNSA. The V end was cut by 2 bases, the J end by 4 bases, with 9 bases between. CDR3 size: 13 residues. CDR3 residues: CASSLRSGYEQYF. CDR3 nucleotide sequence: TGTGCCAGCAGCTTAAGGAGCGGGTACGAGCAGTACTTC.

This chain uses TRBV2 with TRBJ2-7, with D possibly being TRBD2 (6 bases). Germline V gene lookup returns CDR1 SNHLY and CDR2 FYNNEI. The CDR3 runs to 13 residues. V lost 6 bases and J lost 2, with 11 bases in between. Written as DNA, the CDR3 is TGTGCCAGCAGCGTAGCGGCGACCTACGAGCAGTACTTC. Its protein is CASSVAATYEQYF.